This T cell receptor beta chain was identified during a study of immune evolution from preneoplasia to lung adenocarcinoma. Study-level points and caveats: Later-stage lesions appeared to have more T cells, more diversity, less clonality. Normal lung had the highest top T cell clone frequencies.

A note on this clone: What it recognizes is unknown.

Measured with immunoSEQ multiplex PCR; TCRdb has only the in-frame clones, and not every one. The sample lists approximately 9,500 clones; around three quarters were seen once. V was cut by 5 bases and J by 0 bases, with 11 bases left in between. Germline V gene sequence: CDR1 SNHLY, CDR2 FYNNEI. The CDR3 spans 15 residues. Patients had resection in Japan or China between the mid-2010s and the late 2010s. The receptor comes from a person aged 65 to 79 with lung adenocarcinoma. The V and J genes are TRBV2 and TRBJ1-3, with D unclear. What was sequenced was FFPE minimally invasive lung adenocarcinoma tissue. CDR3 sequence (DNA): TGTGCCAGCAGTTCCGACGGCGTCTCTGGAAACACCATATATTTT. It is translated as CASSSDGVSGNTIYF.